The T cell receptor (beta chain) described here comes from a study of T cells after yellow fever vaccination. Findings and caveats of the study: The study noted that FACS-sorted repertoires could contain abundant clonotypes contaminating from the bulk population.

A process of 5'RACE template switching, which added a universal primer site and UMIs, was used to make TCR cDNA. TCRdb called the 5' RACE reads again in MiXCR, with one record for every CDR3 protein. The sample includes a few hundred thousand distinct CDR3 sequences, roughly a sixth of them seen just once. This clonotype occurred a few times. The antigen is not known. Germline V gene data show CDR1 as MGHRA and CDR2 as YSYEKL. This CDR3 region has 13 residues. The V gene lost 5 bases and the J gene lost 6 bases, with 13 bases spanning the gap. The clonotype originates from a man between 18 and 35 years old who received the YFV17D yellow fever vaccine. This sample comprised PBMCs, obtained before the yellow fever booster vaccination. This chain uses TRBV4-1 with TRBJ1-2; D is undetermined. CDR3 sequence (DNA): TGCGCCAGCAGCTCGATAGGTGACCATGGCTACACCTTC. The encoded protein is CASSSIGDHGYTF.